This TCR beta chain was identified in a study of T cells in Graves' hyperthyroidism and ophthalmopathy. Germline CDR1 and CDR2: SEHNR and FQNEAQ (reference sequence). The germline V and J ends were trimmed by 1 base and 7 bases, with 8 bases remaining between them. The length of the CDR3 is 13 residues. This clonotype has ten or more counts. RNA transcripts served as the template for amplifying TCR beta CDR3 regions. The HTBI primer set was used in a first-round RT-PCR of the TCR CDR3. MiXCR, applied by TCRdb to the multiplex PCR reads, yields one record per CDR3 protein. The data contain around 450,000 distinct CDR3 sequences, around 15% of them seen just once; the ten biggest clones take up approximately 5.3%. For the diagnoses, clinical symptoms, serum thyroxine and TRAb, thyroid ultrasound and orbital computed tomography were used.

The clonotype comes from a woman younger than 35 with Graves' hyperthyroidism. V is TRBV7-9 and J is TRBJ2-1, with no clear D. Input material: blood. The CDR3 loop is CASSLVAGNEQFF. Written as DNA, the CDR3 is TGTGCCAGCAGCTTAGTCGCTGGGAATGAGCAGTTCTTC.